This T cell receptor beta chain is from a study of T-cell memory formation after mild COVID-19. General observations from the study: Of the contracting clones, CD4+ ones lay mainly in CM and EM, and CD8+ ones in EMRA. Confirmation was lacking for SARS-CoV-2 specificity of second-wave clones that peaked on day 37.

In the case of this clonotype: Its specificity is unknown.

Germline CDR1 reads LGHNA; CDR2 reads YSLEER. The CDR3 length is 14 residues. The V and J ends lost 5 bases and 6 bases, in that order; junction bases with no gene match: 7. Barcoded TCR alpha and TCR beta cDNA libraries with UMIs came from 5'RACE using constant-segment primers. TCRdb analysed the 5' RACE reads with MiXCR anew, one entry per CDR3 protein. The sample yields roughly 340,000 distinct CDR3 sequences, approximately 15% seen once. The receptor was isolated from a man between 18 and 29 years old who had mild COVID-19 (a few samples of this study predate the infection). Cell type and time point are not known. What was sequenced was PBMCs or a T cell subset sorted from them (not recorded which). The chain uses TRBV4-3 and TRBJ1-2; 9 nucleotides align to TRBD1. The CDR3 region is CASSKDRGRDGYTF. The CDR3 coding sequence is TGCGCCAGCAGCAAGGACAGGGGTCGCGATGGCTACACCTTC.